The entry that follows covers one T cell receptor (beta chain) sequence. The antigen remains unidentified. This sample stems from a study of Tregs in tolerant kidney transplant recipients. Sequencing used immunoSEQ multiplex PCR; TCRdb keeps in-frame clones, though not all of them. The table has some 55,000 clones, 80% to 90% seen once; the top ten hold more than 4.5%. Germline V lookup: CDR1 SGHTA, CDR2 FQGTGA. With 0 bases removed from V and 8 bases from J, the gap between germline ends came to 11 bases. This CDR3 comprises 14 residues. The study's findings and limits: Biological reproducibility was not directly addressed, but technical replication error appeared minimal.

The receptor was derived from a human donor in good health. Source material: CD4+ T cells from blood. This rearrangement joins TRBV7-3 to TRBJ2-4, with D possibly TRBD1 on 5 matching bases. The CDR3 loop is CASSLTGPPDIQYF. The DNA for the CDR3 is TGTGCCAGCAGCTTAACGGGGCCTCCGGACATTCAGTACTTC.